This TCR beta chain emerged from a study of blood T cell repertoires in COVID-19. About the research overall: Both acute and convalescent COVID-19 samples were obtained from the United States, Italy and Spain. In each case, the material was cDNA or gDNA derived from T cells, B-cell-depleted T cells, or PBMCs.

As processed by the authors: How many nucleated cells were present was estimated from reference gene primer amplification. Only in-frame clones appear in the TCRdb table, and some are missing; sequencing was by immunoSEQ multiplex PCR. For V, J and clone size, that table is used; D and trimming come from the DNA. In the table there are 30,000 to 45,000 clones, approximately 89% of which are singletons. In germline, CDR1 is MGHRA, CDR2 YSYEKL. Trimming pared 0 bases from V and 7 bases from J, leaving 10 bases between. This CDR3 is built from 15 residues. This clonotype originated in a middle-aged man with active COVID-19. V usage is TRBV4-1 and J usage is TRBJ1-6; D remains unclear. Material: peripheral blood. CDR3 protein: CASSQDGRGNSPLHF. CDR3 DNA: TGCGCCAGCAGCCAAGATGGGAGAGGGAATTCACCCCTCCACTTT.